This T cell receptor beta chain was captured in a study of OX40 agonist ivuxolimab in advanced cancers. Study-wide background: Participants, 70% to 90% male, averaged approximately 65 years of age, ranging from about 23 to 85.

The germline V gene has CDR1 MDHEN and CDR2 SYDVKM. This CDR3 has 16 amino acids. The junction had 5 bases not matched to a gene; V was cut back by 1 base and J by 5 bases. Blood sampling took place at baseline, cycle 4 day 1, and cycle 7 day 1. TCRdb keeps only in-frame clones here, not all; method: immunoSEQ multiplex PCR. The table lists 55,000 to 75,000 clones, around 84% of them singletons. This chain links TRBV28 with TRBJ2-1, with TRBD1 matching 10 bases. This specimen consisted of CD4+ or CD8+ T cells sorted from blood, obtained in a trial of the OX40 agonist ivuxolimab. The clonotype was recovered from an adult with an advanced solid tumor such as melanoma, head and neck, liver or kidney cancer. CDR3 bases: TGTGCCAGCAGTTTATTGGGGGACAGGGGAAACAATGAGCAGTTCTTC. This sequence encodes CASSLLGDRGNNEQFF. The full variable domain, in which reference TRBV28 and TRBJ2-1 provide the parts outside the CDR3, is DVKVTQSSRYLVKRTGEKVFLECVQDMDHENMFWYRQDPGLGLRLIYFSYDVKMKEKGDIPEGYSVSREKKERFSLILESASTNQTSMYLCASSLLGDRGNNEQFFGPGTRLTVL.